Included here is one T cell receptor (beta chain) sequence, with context. The sample comes from a study of T cells in localized non-small cell lung cancer. Only in-frame clones appear in the TCRdb table, and some are missing; sequencing was by immunoSEQ multiplex PCR. Here the sample spans fewer than 100,000 clones, roughly 87% being singletons. Germline V gives CDR1 SGHRS, CDR2 YFSETQ. This CDR3 is 13 amino acids long. V shed 2 bases and J shed 8 bases, with 13 bases lying between them. This chain uses TRBV5-1 with TRBJ1-1; D not resolved. Sequenced here: peripheral blood, sampled before any cancer treatment. The source is a man between 35 and 75 years old with stage I squamous cell lung carcinoma. This chain's CDR3 is CASSFSGLAEAFF. The CDR3 nucleotides are TGCGCCAGCAGCTTTTCGGGTTTGGCGGAAGCTTTCTTT.